Below, 28 T cell receptor beta chains from the same sample are listed, as sequenced in a study of cytomegalovirus exposure and HLA in healthy donors. Generated by immunoSEQ multiplex PCR, the TCRdb table keeps only in-frame clones and is missing some. Of under 250,000 clones in the sample, just under 90% were seen once. The sample comprised PBMCs. These receptors all stem from a young man in good health and CMV-seronegative.

This clone has a single count. The V and J genes are TRBV5-8 and TRBJ1-5; D gene unclear. The V end lost 1 base, the J end lost 0 bases, and 8 bases lay between the germline ends. The CDR3 covers 15 residues. Germline values: CDR1 SGHTS, CDR2 YDEGEE. CDR3 loop: CASSLREFSNQPQHF. The CDR3 region has the DNA TGTGCCAGCAGCTTGCGAGAGTTTAGCAATCAGCCCCAGCATTTT. The complete variable domain, with remaining parts taken from reference TRBV5-8 and TRBJ1-5, reads EAGVTQSPTHLIKTRGQQATLRCSPISGHTSVYWYQQALGLGLQFLLWYDEGEERNRGNFPPRFSGRQFPNYSSELNVNALELEDSALYLCASSLREFSNQPQHFGDGTRLSIL.

The chain combines TRBV27 with TRBJ1-1; D remains ambiguous. The length of the CDR3 is 16 residues. Germline CDR1 and CDR2: MNHEY and SMNVEV (reference sequence). The ends were cut back, 0 bases at V and 4 bases at J, with 15 bases in the middle. For the CDR3, the DNA is TGTGCCAGCAGTTTATCGGGGAGGGCGGGGAGCACTGAAGCTTTCTTT. Amino acid sequence: CASSLSGRAGSTEAFF.

The chain recombines TRBV4-1 with TRBJ2-7; 8 nucleotides agree with TRBD1. Germline lookup yields CDR1 MGHRA and CDR2 YSYEKL. With 8 bases clipped from V and 4 bases from J, the junction kept 4 bases outside the gene matches. The length of the CDR3 is 12 residues. The CDR3 nucleotides are TGCGCCAGCGCCGACAGGGGATACGAGCAGTACTTC. This encodes CASADRGYEQYF.

J is TRBJ2-3 and V is TRBV4-1; the match to TRBD2 covers 8 bases. The junction had 10 bases not matched to a gene; V was cut back by 5 bases and J by 6 bases. The germline V gene encodes CDR1 MGHRA and CDR2 YSYEKL. The CDR3 length is 15 residues. The DNA for the CDR3 is TGCGCCAGCAGCTACACGGCGGGGGGTATGGATACGCAGTATTTT. Translated, it gives CASSYTAGGMDTQYF.

This rearrangement joins TRBV19 to TRBJ1-6; D is unresolved. V was cut by 7 bases and J by 1 base, with 8 bases left in between. There are 14 residues in the CDR3. Looked up from germline, CDR1 is LNHDA and CDR2 is SQIVND (reference sequence). The CDR3 sequence is CASMAGSYNSPLHF. CDR3 bases: TGTGCCAGTATGGCGGGGTCCTATAATTCACCCCTCCACTTT.

The rearrangement links TRBV2 to TRBJ1-4; TRBD1 might be the D (5 bases). CDR3 length: 14 amino acids. CDR1 is SNHLY, CDR2 FYNNEI, per germline. V was shortened by 0 bases and J by 15 bases, with 17 bases between the two germline ends. The CDR3 spells CASSEALWGGEVFF. CDR3 nucleotide sequence: TGTGCCAGCAGTGAAGCGCTTTGGGGGGGGGAAGTGTTTTTT.

The chain recombines TRBV10-3 with TRBJ2-2, with TRBD1 matching 8 bases. The CDR3 extends over 15 amino acids. CDR1 is ENHRY and CDR2 is SYGVKD in the germline V gene. Trimming took 10 bases from V and 7 from J; bases not matched to a gene: 14. The CDR3 sequence is CATQPRTGIGGELFF. In nucleotides, the CDR3 is TGTGCCACCCAACCACGGACAGGGATCGGCGGGGAGCTGTTTTTT.

The gene calls are TRBV4-1 and TRBJ2-6; D ambiguous. The CDR3 contains 18 residues. From germline, CDR1 is MGHRA and CDR2 YSYEKL. V was trimmed by 0 bases and J by 3 bases, leaving 15 bases between them. The CDR3 DNA sequence: TGCGCCAGCAGCCAAGAGTGGATTCTAGAAGTTGGGGCCAACGTCCTGACTTTC. Encoded protein: CASSQEWILEVGANVLTF.

V usage is TRBV18 and J usage is TRBJ2-5; a weak D match, TRBD2 (6 bases). CDR3 length: 16 amino acids. The germline V and J ends were trimmed by 1 base and 2 bases, with 14 bases remaining between them. Looked up from germline, CDR1 is KGHSH and CDR2 is LQKENI. The CDR3 loop is CASSPRRGAGQETQYF. The CDR3 DNA sequence: TGTGCCAGCTCACCACGGAGGGGCGCGGGGCAAGAGACCCAGTACTTC.

The chain employs TRBV29-1 and TRBJ2-1; 9 bases line up with TRBD2. Germline lookup yields CDR1 SQVTM and CDR2 ANQGSEA. CDR3 length: 15 amino acids. J was trimmed by 2 bases and V by 3 bases; bases with no gene match: 5. The CDR3 sequence is CSVEVAGAPYNEQFF. For the CDR3, the DNA is TGCAGCGTTGAGGTAGCGGGGGCCCCCTACAATGAGCAGTTCTTC.

The chain recombines TRBV29-1 with TRBJ2-5; the match to TRBD1 covers 7 bases. The germline V gene has CDR1 SQVTM and CDR2 ANQGSEA. The trim removed 4 bases at V and 5 bases at J, leaving 4 bases unmatched. This CDR3 contains 12 residues. The CDR3 spells CSVGQGRETQYF. CDR3 in DNA: TGCAGCGTTGGACAGGGTCGGGAGACCCAGTACTTC.

The chain uses TRBV11-2 and TRBJ2-1; D is possibly TRBD2 (5 bases). The CDR3 extends over 17 amino acids. With 6 bases removed from V and 0 bases from J, the gap between germline ends came to 18 bases. Per germline, CDR1 SGHAT and CDR2 FQNNGV. CDR3 amino acids: CASRHQQTSHSYNEQFF. CDR3 bases: TGTGCCAGCAGACATCAGCAAACTAGTCACTCCTACAATGAGCAGTTCTTC. Supplemented by reference TRBV11-2 and TRBJ2-1, the full variable domain reads EAGVAQSPRYKIIEKRQSVAFWCNPISGHATLYWYQQILGQGPKLLIQFQNNGVVDDSQLPKDRFSAERLKGVDSTLKIQPAKLEDSAVYLCASRHQQTSHSYNEQFFGPGTRLTVL.

V usage is TRBV6-1 and J usage is TRBJ2-7, with D perhaps matching TRBD1 (6 bases). The CDR3 totals 14 residues. The V gene's germline CDR1 is MNHNS and CDR2 SASEGT. V dropped 2 bases and J dropped 2 bases, with 10 bases sitting between them. The CDR3 loop reads CASSESGETYEQYF. The CDR3 DNA sequence: TGTGCCAGCAGTGAATCAGGGGAGACCTACGAGCAGTACTTC.

J is TRBJ1-6 and V is TRBV18; the D gene is possibly TRBD1 (5 bases). The V end lost 3 bases, the J end lost 5 bases, and 11 bases lay between the germline ends. The CDR3 contains 15 residues. Germline CDR1 is KGHSH and CDR2 is LQKENI. The CDR3 loop reads CASSPRQTDNSPLHF. CDR3 sequence (DNA): TGTGCCAGCTCACCCCGACAGACCGATAATTCACCCCTCCACTTT.

The chain combines TRBV15 with TRBJ1-4; D not certain. The V gene lost 0 bases and the J gene lost 7 bases, with 12 bases spanning the gap. This CDR3 has 15 amino acids. Germline V gives CDR1 LNHNV, CDR2 YYDKDF (reference sequence). CDR3 sequence: CATSRDYEGGEKLFF. CDR3 sequence (DNA): TGTGCCACCAGCAGAGATTACGAGGGAGGTGAAAAACTGTTTTTT.

The CDR3 region has the DNA TGTGCCAGCTCACCTGTCGACACTTCTCAGAACACTGAAGCTTTCTTT. Amino acid sequence: CASSPVDTSQNTEAFF. The chain joins TRBV18 to TRBJ1-1; the D is unclear. V was pared by 3 bases and J by 1 base, with 15 bases between. Germline CDR1 reads KGHSH; CDR2 reads LQKENI. The CDR3 has 16 residues.

V gene TRBV5-4 combines with J gene TRBJ1-6; D is possibly TRBD1 (5 bases). CDR3 length equals 15 residues. Germline V gives CDR1 SGHNT, CDR2 YYREEE (reference sequence). V was clipped by 9 bases and J by 5 bases, with 18 bases between them. The CDR3 here is CATKQGGGDNSPLHF. CDR3 bases: TGTGCCACCAAGCAGGGTGGGGGGGATAATTCACCCCTCCACTTT.

The chain employs TRBV6-1 and TRBJ2-3, with D possibly matching TRBD2 (5 bases). CDR1 MNHNS and CDR2 SASEGT come from the germline V gene. The CDR3 runs 16 residues. V lost 4 bases to trimming and J lost 2 bases, with 16 bases between them. The CDR3 reads CASSGWVWENTDTQYF. The DNA for the CDR3 is TGTGCCAGCAGTGGGTGGGTGTGGGAGAACACAGATACGCAGTATTTT.

The J gene is TRBJ2-7, the V gene TRBV25-1; perhaps TRBD2 as D (5 bases). The CDR3 is 15 residues long. Germline CDR1 is MGHDK and CDR2 is SYGVNS. V was pared by 5 bases and J by 4 bases, with 18 bases between. CDR3 DNA: TGTGCCAGCAGTAGCTCAACTAGTGCGACATACGAGCAGTACTTC. As protein: CASSSSTSATYEQYF.

V and J are TRBV7-2 and TRBJ1-2; D possibly corresponds to TRBD1 (5 bases). CDR3 length: 12 residues. Trimming removed 4 bases from V and 6 bases from J, with 9 bases in between. The germline V gene encodes CDR1 SGHTA and CDR2 FQGNSA. In nucleotides, the CDR3 is TGTGCCAGCAGCTCGCACAGGAATGGCTACACCTTC. Residues: CASSSHRNGYTF.

This sequence joins TRBV10-3 and TRBJ2-3, with 13 positions matching TRBD2. Germline loops: CDR1 ENHRY, CDR2 SYGVKD. This CDR3 contains 17 residues. V trimming: 6 bases; J trimming: 4 bases; junction bases outside the gene matches: 10. The CDR3 sequence is CAIRAGLAGTKSDTQYF. DNA for the CDR3: TGTGCCATCAGGGCGGGACTAGCGGGAACAAAGTCAGATACGCAGTATTTT.

The rearrangement links TRBV6-1 to TRBJ1-2; D is ambiguous. The CDR3 covers 13 residues. Trimming cost V 2 bases and J 6 bases, with 10 bases left between them. The germline V gene has CDR1 MNHNS and CDR2 SASEGT. The CDR3 sequence is CASSEREKNGYTF. The CDR3 region has the DNA TGTGCCAGCAGTGAAAGAGAGAAGAATGGCTACACCTTC.

The rearrangement uses TRBV6-5 and TRBJ1-5; 7 positions match TRBD1. The CDR3 extends over 15 amino acids. Germline V gene data show CDR1 as MNHEY and CDR2 as SVGAGI. The trim removed 6 bases at V and 1 base at J, leaving 6 bases unmatched. CDR3 nucleotide sequence: TGTGCCAGCAGCCGAACAGGGGTCAGCAATCAGCCCCAGCATTTT. Its protein is CASSRTGVSNQPQHF.

This chain links TRBV27 with TRBJ1-5; the D is unclear. CDR3 length: 16 residues. V was trimmed by 7 bases and J by 0 bases, leaving 16 bases between them. Germline V gene sequence: CDR1 MNHEY, CDR2 SMNVEV (reference sequence). The CDR3 DNA sequence: TGTGCCAGCATGTCCTTCCGGAGCCTTAGCAATCAGCCCCAGCATTTT. As protein: CASMSFRSLSNQPQHF.

Only one count was recorded for this clone. The CDR3: CASSLPGSYEQYF. The CDR3 DNA reads TGTGCCAGCAGCCTACCGGGTTCCTACGAGCAGTACTTC. The chain is built from TRBV4-2 and TRBJ2-7; D unresolved. CDR3 length equals 13 residues. The germline V gene encodes CDR1 LGHNA and CDR2 YNFKEQ. V lost 4 bases and J lost 1, with 8 bases in between.

The gene calls are TRBV27 and TRBJ2-4; no clear D. CDR1 MNHEY and CDR2 SMNVEV come from the germline V gene (reference sequence). The CDR3 covers 13 residues. V gave up 2 bases and J gave up 6 bases, with 8 bases separating them. CDR3: CASSLNLRNIQYF. CDR3 coding DNA: TGTGCCAGCAGTTTAAATTTGAGAAACATTCAGTACTTC.

The rearrangement links TRBV14 to TRBJ2-5; a weak D match, TRBD1 (5 bases). Trimming stripped 2 bases from V and 4 bases from J, with 11 bases between. Germline CDR1 is SGHDN and CDR2 is FVKESK. This CDR3 spans 14 amino acids. The CDR3 protein is CASSQWQGRETQYF. The CDR3 bases are TGTGCCAGCAGCCAATGGCAGGGCAGAGAGACCCAGTACTTC.

The chain recombines TRBV19 with TRBJ2-1; 11 bases align to TRBD2. From germline, CDR1 is LNHDA and CDR2 SQIVND (reference sequence). The CDR3 runs 14 residues. V shed 9 bases and J 5 bases; nucleotides not matched to a gene: 6. CDR3 protein: CASRIAGGHNEQFF. The CDR3 DNA follows: TGTGCCAGCCGCATAGCGGGGGGGCACAATGAGCAGTTCTTC.